This entry describes one T cell receptor beta chain. This clone showed up just a few times. Its antigen is currently not known. No quality values exist for individual bases; no much larger clone is one base distant. The germline ends are 9 bases apart after V is trimmed by 6 bases and J by 0 bases. Spanning cysteine to phenylalanine, the CDR3 consists of 14 amino acids. The DNA shown is the 42-base CDR3, in frame from base 1. According to the germline V gene, CDR1 reads MGHRA and CDR2 reads YSYEKL. The High Capacity cDNA Reverse Transcription Kit was used to reverse transcribe all of the isolated RNA, meaning that expressed TCRB transcripts were what got sequenced. Deep immunoSEQ sequencing was applied to naive, central memory and regulatory T cell samples, giving an average of about 3.6 million total reads per sample. Sorted cells were lysed in RLT buffer and RNA was extracted with DNase-treated RNeasy Micro or Mini kits, depending on cell number. Each cell subset was processed separately to prevent cross-contamination, with patient and healthy donor samples processed together. The immunoSEQ multiplex PCR was used to amplify TCRB sequences from cDNA, yielding 87-bp fragments that span the CDR3 region. Sequencing of the amplicons was performed on the Illumina HiSeq platform. Under the source paper's analysis protocol: Synthetic template baselines were used to correct PCR bias computationally, reads within Hamming distance 2 were collapsed, and singletons that could not be merged were discarded. Reads were aligned against IMGT so that V, D and J genes, CDR3 length and insertions or deletions at six rearrangement sites could be assigned. Within each subset, clonotype counts were normalized to the number of sorted cells before true diversity and Gini coefficients were calculated with the tcR R package. The overlap coefficient, calculated on TCRB nucleotide sequences, was used to quantify repertoire sharing. Out-of-frame TCRB sequences from naive cells were analyzed as a proxy for the pre-selection repertoire. TCRdb carries this immuneACCESS record with in-frame sequences only. Its versions omit some clonotypes, under half of them owing to an unresolved V gene in the studies checked, with the rest unexplained. That table gives V, J and clone size, and the DNA gave D and trimming. This sample has about 700,000 clones in its table, and around an eighth of those were observed once. Of the sample, roughly 0.022% falls within the top ten clones.

Each donor gave one peripheral blood draw, around 100 mL on average, collected into heparinised tubes. A BD FACSAria II and a panel including CD45RO, CCR7, CD25, CD127, CD95 and CD27 were used to sort naive, central memory, regulatory and stem cell-like memory CD4+ T cells. All sorted populations exceeded 95% purity. Right away, PBMCs were isolated by Lymphoprep density gradient centrifugation and were stained directly, with no culture step. So that batch effects would be minimized, each experiment stained and sorted samples in pairs, pairing one healthy donor with one patient. The sample comes from a study of beta chain features in type 1 diabetes (dated by TCRdb to the late 2010s). In terms of the full investigation: Mean age, gender distribution, total cell number and subset yield were not different between patients and healthy donors. A total of about 110,000,000 sorted cells were examined across all samples, and a strong correlation was observed between cell number per subset and RNA yield. The study compared the TCRB repertoires of sorted circulating CD4+ T cell subsets in recently diagnosed type 1 diabetes patients with those in matched healthy donors. Regulatory and stem cell-like memory subsets were isolated from only 8 patients and roughly eight healthy donors, whereas naive and central memory subsets came from all 30 or so donors. Study-wide conclusions, independent of this receptor: PCR might favor shorter templates, but patient and control samples were amplified and corrected together, so any skew would affect both groups equally. Naive, central memory and regulatory TCRB repertoires appeared to be more alike among patients than among healthy donors. Because small numbers of individuals were included in the HLA sub-analyses, any influence of HLA type on TCRB rearrangement was left unresolved. At VDJ recombination sites, type 1 diabetes patients had fewer insertions and more deleted nucleotides, which implies abnormalities in thymic rearrangement. A moderate but significant shortening of TCRB CDR3 length was observed in type 1 diabetes patients in all four CD4+ subsets. Because cDNA was sequenced instead of genomic DNA, activated cells with high expression could be over-represented, although the groups did not differ in activation or CD3 levels.

Sequencing was done on a sample of naive CD4+ T cells from blood. The label giving this sample's cell subset or site can be read as: true naive CD4+ T cells. Recombination linked TRBV4-1 to TRBJ1-3, with TRBD1 perhaps the D gene, on 6 matching bases. This TCR came from a man between 18 and 29 years old with type 1 diabetes. The CDR3 loop reads CASSTTGSGNTIYF. The sequence in DNA is TGCGCCAGCAGTACGACAGGCTCTGGAAACACCATATATTTT.